This entry concerns a single TCR beta chain. The data originate from a study of CD4 T cells in relation to SARS-CoV-2 and coronaviruses. Only in-frame clones appear in the TCRdb table, and some are missing; sequencing was by immunoSEQ multiplex PCR. This table holds 50,000 to 70,000 clones, about 90% found once. Before the COVID-19 pandemic, during about 2011-2019, CD4+ T cells were taken from unexposed donors. V lost 6 bases, J lost 0 bases, and 3 bases lay in between. Germline-derived CDR1 and CDR2 are MNHEY and SVGAGI. The CDR3 contains 12 residues. Input material: memory CD4+ T cells from PBMCs. The genes are TRBV6-5 and TRBJ1-5; no definite D call. The receptor was isolated from a human donor in good health. CDR3 protein: CASRVSNQPQHF. CDR3 nucleotides: TGTGCCAGCAGGGTTAGCAATCAGCCCCAGCATTTT.